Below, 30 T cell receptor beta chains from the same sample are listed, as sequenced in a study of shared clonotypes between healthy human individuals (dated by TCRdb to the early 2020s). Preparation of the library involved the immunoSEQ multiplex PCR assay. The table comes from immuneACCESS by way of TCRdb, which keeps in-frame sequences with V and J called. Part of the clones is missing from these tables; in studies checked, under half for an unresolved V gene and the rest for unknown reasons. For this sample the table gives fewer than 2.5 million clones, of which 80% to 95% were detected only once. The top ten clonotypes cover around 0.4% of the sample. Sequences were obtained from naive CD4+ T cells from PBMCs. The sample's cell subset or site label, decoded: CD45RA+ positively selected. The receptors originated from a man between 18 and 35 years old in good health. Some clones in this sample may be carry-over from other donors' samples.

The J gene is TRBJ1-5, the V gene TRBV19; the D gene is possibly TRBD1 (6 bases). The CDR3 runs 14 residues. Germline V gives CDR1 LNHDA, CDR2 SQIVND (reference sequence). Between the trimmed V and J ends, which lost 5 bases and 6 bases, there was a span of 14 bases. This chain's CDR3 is CASSLGQSGQPQHF. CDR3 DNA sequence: TGTGCCAGTAGTCTCGGACAGAGCGGTCAGCCCCAGCATTTT.

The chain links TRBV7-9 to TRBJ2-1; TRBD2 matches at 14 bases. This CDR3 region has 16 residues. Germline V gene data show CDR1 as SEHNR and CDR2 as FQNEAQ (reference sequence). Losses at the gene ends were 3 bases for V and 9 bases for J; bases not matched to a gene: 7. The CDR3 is CASSLPTSGRAGEQFF. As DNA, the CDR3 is TGTGCCAGCAGCTTGCCGACTAGCGGGAGGGCAGGTGAGCAGTTCTTC.

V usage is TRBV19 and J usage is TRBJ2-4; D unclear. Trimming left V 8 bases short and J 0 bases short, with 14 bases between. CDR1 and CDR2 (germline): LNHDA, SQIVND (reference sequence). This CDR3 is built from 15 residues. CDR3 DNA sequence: TGTGCCAGTCGACGGACGGCTTTAGCCAAAAACATTCAGTACTTC. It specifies CASRRTALAKNIQYF.

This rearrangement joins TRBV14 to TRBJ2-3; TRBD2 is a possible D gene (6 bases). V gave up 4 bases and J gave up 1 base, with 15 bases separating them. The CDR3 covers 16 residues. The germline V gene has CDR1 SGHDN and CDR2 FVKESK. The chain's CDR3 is CASSPLNGRGTDTQYF. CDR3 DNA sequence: TGTGCCAGCAGCCCTCTAAACGGGAGAGGCACAGATACGCAGTATTTT.

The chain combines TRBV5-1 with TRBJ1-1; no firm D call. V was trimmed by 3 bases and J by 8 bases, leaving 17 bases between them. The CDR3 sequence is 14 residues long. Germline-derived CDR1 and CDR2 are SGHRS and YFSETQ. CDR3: CASSSQPHPQEAFF. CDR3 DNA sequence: TGCGCCAGCAGCTCCCAACCTCACCCGCAGGAAGCTTTCTTT.

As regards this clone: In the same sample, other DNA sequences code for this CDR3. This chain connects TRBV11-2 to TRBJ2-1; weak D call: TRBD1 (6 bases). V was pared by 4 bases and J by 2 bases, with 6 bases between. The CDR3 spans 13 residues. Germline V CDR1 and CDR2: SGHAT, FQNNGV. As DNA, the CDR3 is TGTGCCAGCAGCTGGGGGCCCTACAATGAGCAGTTCTTC. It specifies CASSWGPYNEQFF.

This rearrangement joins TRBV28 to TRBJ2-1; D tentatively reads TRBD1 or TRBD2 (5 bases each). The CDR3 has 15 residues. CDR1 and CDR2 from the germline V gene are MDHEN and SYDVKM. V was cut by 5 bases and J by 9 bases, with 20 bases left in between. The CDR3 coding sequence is TGTGCCAGCAGTCCCAGTGGGGCGGGTACAGTTGAGCAGTTCTTC. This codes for CASSPSGAGTVEQFF. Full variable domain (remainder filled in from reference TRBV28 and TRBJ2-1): DVKVTQSSRYLVKRTGEKVFLECVQDMDHENMFWYRQDPGLGLRLIYFSYDVKMKEKGDIPEGYSVSREKKERFSLILESASTNQTSMYLCASSPSGAGTVEQFFGPGTRLTVL.

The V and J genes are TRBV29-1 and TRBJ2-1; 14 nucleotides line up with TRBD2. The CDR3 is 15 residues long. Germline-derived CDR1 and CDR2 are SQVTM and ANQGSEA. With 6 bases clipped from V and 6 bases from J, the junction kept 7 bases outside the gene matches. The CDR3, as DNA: TGCAGCGTCCTCCGGGGGACTAGCGGGAGCAATGAGCAGTTCTTC. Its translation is CSVLRGTSGSNEQFF.

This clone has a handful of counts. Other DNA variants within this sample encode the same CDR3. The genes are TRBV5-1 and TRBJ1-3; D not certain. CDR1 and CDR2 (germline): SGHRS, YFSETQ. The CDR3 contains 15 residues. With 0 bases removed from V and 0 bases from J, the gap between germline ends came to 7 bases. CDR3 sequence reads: CASSLDGSSGNTIYF. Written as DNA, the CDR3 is TGCGCCAGCAGCTTGGACGGGAGCTCTGGAAACACCATATATTTT. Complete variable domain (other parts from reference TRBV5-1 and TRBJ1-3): KAGVTQTPRYLIKTRGQQVTLSCSPISGHRSVSWYQQTPGQGLQFLFEYFSETQRNKGNFPGRFSGRQFSNSRSEMNVSTLELGDSALYLCASSLDGSSGNTIYFGEGSWLTVV.

The chain's CDR3 is CAISESKSASSYEQYF. The DNA for the CDR3 is TGTGCCATCAGTGAGTCGAAGTCGGCGAGCTCCTACGAGCAGTACTTC. The chain has TRBV10-3 and TRBJ2-7; the D is unclear. Germline CDR1 and CDR2: ENHRY and SYGVKD. The CDR3 has 16 amino acids. The V end lost 0 bases, the J end lost 0 bases, and 12 bases lay between the germline ends.

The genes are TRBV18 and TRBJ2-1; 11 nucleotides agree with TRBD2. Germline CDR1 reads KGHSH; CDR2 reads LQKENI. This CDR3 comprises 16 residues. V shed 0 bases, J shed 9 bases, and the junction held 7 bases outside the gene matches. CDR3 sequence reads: CASSPPGLAGGVEQFF. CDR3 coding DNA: TGTGCCAGCTCACCACCGGGTCTAGCGGGAGGAGTTGAGCAGTTCTTC.

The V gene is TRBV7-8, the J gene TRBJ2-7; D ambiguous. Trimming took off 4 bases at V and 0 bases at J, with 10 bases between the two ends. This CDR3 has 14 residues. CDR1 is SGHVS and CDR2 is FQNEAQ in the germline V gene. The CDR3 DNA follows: TGTGCCAGCAGCTCGGGTCGTAGCTCCTACGAGCAGTACTTC. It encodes CASSSGRSSYEQYF.

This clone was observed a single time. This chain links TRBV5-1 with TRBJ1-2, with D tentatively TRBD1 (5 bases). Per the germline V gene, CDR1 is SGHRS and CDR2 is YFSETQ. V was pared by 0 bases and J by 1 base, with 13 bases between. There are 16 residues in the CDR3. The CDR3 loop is CASSLVTEGLNYGYTF. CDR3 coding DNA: TGCGCCAGCAGCTTGGTCACAGAGGGGCTTAACTATGGCTACACCTTC.

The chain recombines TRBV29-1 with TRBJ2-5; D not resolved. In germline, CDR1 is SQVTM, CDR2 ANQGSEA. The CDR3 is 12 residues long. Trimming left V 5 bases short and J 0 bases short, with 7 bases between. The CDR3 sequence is CSVSDYQETQYF. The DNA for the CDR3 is TGCAGCGTTTCGGATTACCAAGAGACCCAGTACTTC.

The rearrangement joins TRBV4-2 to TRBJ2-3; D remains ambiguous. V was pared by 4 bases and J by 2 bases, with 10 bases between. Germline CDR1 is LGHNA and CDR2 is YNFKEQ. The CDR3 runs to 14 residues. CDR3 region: CASSRTGATDTQYF. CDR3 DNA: TGTGCCAGCAGCCGCACGGGCGCCACAGATACGCAGTATTTT.

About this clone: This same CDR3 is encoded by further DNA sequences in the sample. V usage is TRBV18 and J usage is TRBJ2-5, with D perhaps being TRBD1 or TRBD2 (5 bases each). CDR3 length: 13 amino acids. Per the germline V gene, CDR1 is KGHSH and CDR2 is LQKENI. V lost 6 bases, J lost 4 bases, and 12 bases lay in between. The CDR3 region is CASSPGAGETQYF. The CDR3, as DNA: TGTGCCAGCTCCCCCGGGGCGGGAGAGACCCAGTACTTC.

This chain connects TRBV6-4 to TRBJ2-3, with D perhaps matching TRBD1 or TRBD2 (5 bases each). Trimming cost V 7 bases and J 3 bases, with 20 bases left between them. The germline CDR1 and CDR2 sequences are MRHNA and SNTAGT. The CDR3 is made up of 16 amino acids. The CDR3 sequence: CASIPLSGPRTDTQYF. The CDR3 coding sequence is TGTGCCAGCATTCCCCTATCGGGACCCCGGACAGATACGCAGTATTTT.

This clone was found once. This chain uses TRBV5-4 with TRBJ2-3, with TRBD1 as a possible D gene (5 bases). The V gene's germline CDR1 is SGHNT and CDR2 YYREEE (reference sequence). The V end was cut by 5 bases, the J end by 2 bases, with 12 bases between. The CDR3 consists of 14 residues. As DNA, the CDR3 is TGTGCCAGCAGAGCCGACAGACTCACAGATACGCAGTATTTT. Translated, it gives CASRADRLTDTQYF.

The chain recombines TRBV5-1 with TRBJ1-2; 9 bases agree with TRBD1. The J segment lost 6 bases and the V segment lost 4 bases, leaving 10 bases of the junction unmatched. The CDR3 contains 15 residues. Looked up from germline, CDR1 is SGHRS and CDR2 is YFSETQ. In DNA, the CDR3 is TGCGCCAGCAGCGCGCCGACAGGGGGTGGTAATGGCTACACCTTC. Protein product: CASSAPTGGGNGYTF.

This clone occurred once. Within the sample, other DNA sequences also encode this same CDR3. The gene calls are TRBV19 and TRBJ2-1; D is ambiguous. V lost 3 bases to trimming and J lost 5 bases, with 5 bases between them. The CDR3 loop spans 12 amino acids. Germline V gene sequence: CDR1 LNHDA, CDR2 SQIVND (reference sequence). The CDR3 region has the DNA TGTGCCAGTAGTATTCGGGACAATGAGCAGTTCTTC. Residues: CASSIRDNEQFF.

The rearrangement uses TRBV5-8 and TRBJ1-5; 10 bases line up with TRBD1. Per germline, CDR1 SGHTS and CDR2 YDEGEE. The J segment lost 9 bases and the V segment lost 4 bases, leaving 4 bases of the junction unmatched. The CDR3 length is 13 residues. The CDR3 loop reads CASSPDRGPPQHF. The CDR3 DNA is TGTGCCAGCAGCCCCGACAGGGGGCCGCCCCAGCATTTT.

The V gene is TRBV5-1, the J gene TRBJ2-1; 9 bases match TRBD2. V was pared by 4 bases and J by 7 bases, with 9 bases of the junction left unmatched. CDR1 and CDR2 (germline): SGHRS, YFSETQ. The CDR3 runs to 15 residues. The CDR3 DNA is TGCGCCAGCAGCGACTTAGCGGGAGTGGGGAATGAGCAGTTCTTC. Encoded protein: CASSDLAGVGNEQFF.

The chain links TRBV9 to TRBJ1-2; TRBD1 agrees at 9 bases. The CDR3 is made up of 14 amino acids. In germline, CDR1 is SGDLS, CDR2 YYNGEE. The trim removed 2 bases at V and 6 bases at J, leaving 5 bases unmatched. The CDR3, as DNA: TGTGCCAGCAGCGTTACAGGGGGCGTGGATGGCTACACCTTC. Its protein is CASSVTGGVDGYTF.

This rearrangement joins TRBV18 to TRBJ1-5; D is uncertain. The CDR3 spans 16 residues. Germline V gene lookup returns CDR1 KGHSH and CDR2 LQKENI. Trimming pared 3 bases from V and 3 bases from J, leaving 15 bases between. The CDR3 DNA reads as TGTGCCAGCTCACCGGTTGATCAGAAACTCAATCAGCCCCAGCATTTT. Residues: CASSPVDQKLNQPQHF.

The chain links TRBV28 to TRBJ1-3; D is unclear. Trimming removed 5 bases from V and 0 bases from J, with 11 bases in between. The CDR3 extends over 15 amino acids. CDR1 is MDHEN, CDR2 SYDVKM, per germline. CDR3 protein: CASSGQRYSGNTIYF. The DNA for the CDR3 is TGTGCCAGCAGTGGGCAGAGATACTCTGGAAACACCATATATTTT.

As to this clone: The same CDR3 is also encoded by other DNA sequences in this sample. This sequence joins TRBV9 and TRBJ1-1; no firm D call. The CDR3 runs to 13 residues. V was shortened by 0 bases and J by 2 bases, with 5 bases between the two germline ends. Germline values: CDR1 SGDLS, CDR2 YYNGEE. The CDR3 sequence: CASSVGPNTEAFF. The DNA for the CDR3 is TGTGCCAGCAGCGTAGGTCCCAACACTGAAGCTTTCTTT.

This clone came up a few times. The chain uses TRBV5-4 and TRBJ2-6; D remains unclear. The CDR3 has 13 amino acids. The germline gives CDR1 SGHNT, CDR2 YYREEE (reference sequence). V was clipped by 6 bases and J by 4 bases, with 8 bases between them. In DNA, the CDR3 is TGTGCCAGCACCCCCCCGGGGGCCAACGTCCTGACTTTC. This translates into CASTPPGANVLTF.

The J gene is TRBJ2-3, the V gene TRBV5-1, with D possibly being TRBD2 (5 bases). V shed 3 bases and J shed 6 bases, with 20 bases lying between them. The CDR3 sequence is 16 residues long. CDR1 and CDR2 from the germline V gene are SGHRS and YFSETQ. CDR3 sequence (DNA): TGCGCCAGCAGCTCAAATCCAGCAGCGGTGGGGGATACGCAGTATTTT. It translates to CASSSNPAAVGDTQYF.

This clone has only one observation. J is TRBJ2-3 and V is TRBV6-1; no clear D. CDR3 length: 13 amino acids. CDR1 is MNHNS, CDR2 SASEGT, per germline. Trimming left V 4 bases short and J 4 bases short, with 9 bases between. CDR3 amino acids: CASSGLTPDTQYF. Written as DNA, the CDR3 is TGTGCCAGCAGTGGGCTAACCCCAGATACGCAGTATTTT.

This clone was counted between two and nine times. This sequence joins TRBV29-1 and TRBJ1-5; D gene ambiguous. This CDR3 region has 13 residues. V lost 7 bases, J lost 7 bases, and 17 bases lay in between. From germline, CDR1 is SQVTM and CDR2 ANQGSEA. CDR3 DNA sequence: TGCAGCGCGACGGGAGGCGTGGACCAGCCCCAGCATTTT. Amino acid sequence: CSATGGVDQPQHF.